Each of the 27 T cell receptor beta chains below was sequenced from the same sample in a study of identical twins. TCRdb recomputed calls from the 5' RACE reads with MiXCR, one row per CDR3 protein. The table lists a few hundred thousand distinct CDR3 sequences, about 8.3% of them singletons. A further study also used this sample, focusing on yellow fever vaccine responses in identical twins.

Sequenced input: CD8+ T cells sorted from blood. The receptors were sampled from a woman under 30 in good health.

The chain links TRBV11-2 to TRBJ2-1; 8 positions agree with TRBD1. The germline V gene has CDR1 SGHAT and CDR2 FQNNGV. Losses at the gene ends were 0 bases for V and 2 bases for J; bases not matched to a gene: 9. The CDR3 runs to 18 residues. CDR3 sequence reads: CASSLDWTGINPYNEQFF. For the CDR3, the DNA is TGTGCCAGCAGCTTAGACTGGACAGGGATCAATCCCTACAATGAGCAGTTCTTC.

V gene TRBV7-2 combines with J gene TRBJ2-1; D gene uncertain. The ends were cut back, 1 base at V and 5 bases at J, with 6 bases in the middle. CDR3 length equals 13 residues. Germline V gives CDR1 SGHTA, CDR2 FQGNSA. The CDR3 is CASSLDVDNEQFF. The CDR3 nucleotides are TGTGCCAGCAGCTTAGACGTGGACAATGAGCAGTTCTTC.

This clonotype was detected many times. The J gene is TRBJ2-7, the V gene TRBV5-1; D remains unclear. Between the trimmed V and J ends, which lost 2 bases and 0 bases, there was a span of 9 bases. This CDR3 is 14 amino acids long. Germline CDR1 and CDR2: SGHRS and YFSETQ. This CDR3 reads CASSFISSSYEQYF. DNA of the CDR3: TGCGCCAGCAGCTTCATCTCGAGCTCCTACGAGCAGTACTTC.

The chain links TRBV7-3 to TRBJ2-2; the D is unclear. V was trimmed by 8 bases and J by 2 bases, leaving 18 bases between them. The CDR3 is made up of 16 amino acids. Germline lookup yields CDR1 SGHTA and CDR2 FQGTGA. Here the CDR3 DNA reads TGTGCCAGCCCGACGTTACACCAGAGAAACACCGGGGAGCTGTTTTTT. Protein sequence: CASPTLHQRNTGELFF.

V and J are TRBV20-1 and TRBJ2-5, with D maybe TRBD1 (5 bases). The CDR3 is 14 residues long. The V gene's germline CDR1 is DFQATT and CDR2 SNEGSKA (reference sequence). With 0 bases removed from V and 3 bases from J, the gap between germline ends came to 11 bases. The CDR3 loop reads CSARDWGPEETQYF. The DNA for the CDR3 is TGCAGTGCTAGAGATTGGGGCCCCGAAGAGACCCAGTACTTC.

This clonotype was seen a handful of times. The gene calls are TRBV20-1 and TRBJ2-7; 9 nucleotides agree with TRBD2. The trim removed 6 bases at V and 7 bases at J, leaving 13 bases unmatched. This CDR3 contains 14 residues. CDR1 is DFQATT, CDR2 SNEGSKA, per germline (reference sequence). This chain's CDR3 is CSAQHGGGAREQYF. CDR3 in DNA: TGCAGTGCCCAACACGGCGGGGGGGCGCGGGAGCAGTACTTC.

This clonotype was observed a handful of times. The chain carries TRBV4-3 and TRBJ2-1, with 10 bases fitting TRBD2. This CDR3 has 18 residues. Trimming cost V 2 bases and J 0 bases; bases outside gene matches: 7. The V gene's germline CDR1 is LGHNA and CDR2 YSLEER. The CDR3 coding sequence is TGCGCCAGCAGCCAATCTAGCGGGAGAATTAGCTCCTACAATGAGCAGTTCTTC. Residues: CASSQSSGRISSYNEQFF.

The V gene is TRBV30, the J gene TRBJ2-1; 7 bases align to TRBD2. The ends lost 4 bases at V and 8 bases at J; junction bases unmatched: 8. This CDR3 has 13 amino acids. Germline V gene sequence: CDR1 GTSNPN, CDR2 SVGIG (reference sequence). The CDR3 DNA sequence: TGTGCCTGGATGAGGCGGGAGTCATATGAGCAGTTCTTC. It is translated as CAWMRRESYEQFF.

This clonotype came up a few times. The V and J genes are TRBV25-1 and TRBJ2-1; 12 positions match TRBD2. V lost 4 bases and J lost 7; bases outside the gene matches: 2. The germline V gene has CDR1 MGHDK and CDR2 SYGVNS. The CDR3 is made up of 14 amino acids. The CDR3, as DNA: TGTGCCAGCAGTGGGCTAGCGGGAGGGAATGAGCAGTTCTTC. Its protein is CASSGLAGGNEQFF.

This clonotype has just a few counts. V and J are TRBV10-1 and TRBJ2-1; possibly TRBD1 for D (5 bases). The CDR3 length is 13 residues. From germline, CDR1 is WNHNN and CDR2 SYGVQD (reference sequence). V dropped 3 bases and J dropped 6 bases, with 9 bases sitting between them. For the CDR3, the DNA is TGCGCCAGCAGTGACTTAGGGGTCAATGAGCAGTTCTTC. Protein product: CASSDLGVNEQFF.

This clonotype was counted between two and nine times. V usage is TRBV5-1 and J usage is TRBJ2-1; the D gene is possibly TRBD1 (6 bases). V shed 6 bases and J shed 8 bases, with 18 bases lying between them. CDR3 size: 14 residues. CDR1 and CDR2 from the germline V gene are SGHRS and YFSETQ. The CDR3 coding sequence is TGCGCCAGCAAGCTTGGGGTACAGGGACATGAGCAGTTCTTC. Protein: CASKLGVQGHEQFF.

This clonotype was seen only a few times. The chain combines TRBV11-2 with TRBJ1-1; the D gene is possibly TRBD1 (6 bases). CDR1 is SGHAT, CDR2 FQNNGV, per germline. The CDR3 length is 13 residues. V was shortened by 3 bases and J by 8 bases, with 13 bases between the two germline ends. Written as DNA, the CDR3 is TGTGCCAGCAGCTTCGGGGGGACAAACGAAGCTTTCTTT. This encodes CASSFGGTNEAFF. The complete variable domain, with remaining parts taken from reference TRBV11-2 and TRBJ1-1, reads EAGVAQSPRYKIIEKRQSVAFWCNPISGHATLYWYQQILGQGPKLLIQFQNNGVVDDSQLPKDRFSAERLKGVDSTLKIQPAKLEDSAVYLCASSFGGTNEAFFGQGTRLTVV.

This clonotype was recorded at least ten times. The chain couples TRBV29-1 to TRBJ2-7, with 8 bases fitting TRBD1. Germline V gene data show CDR1 as SQVTM and CDR2 as ANQGSEA. This CDR3 has 14 residues. V was clipped by 5 bases and J by 3 bases; unmatched bases: 9. The CDR3 is CSVTTGQDLYEQYF. CDR3 DNA: TGCAGCGTTACAACGGGACAGGACCTCTACGAGCAGTACTTC.

V is TRBV12-3 or TRBV12-4 and J is TRBJ2-7; D unresolved. The CDR3 is 13 amino acids. Trimming cost V 3 bases and J 0 bases, with 6 bases left between them. The CDR3 bases are TGTGCCAGCAGTTTTCCCCTCTCCTACGAGCAGTACTTC. It specifies CASSFPLSYEQYF.

This clonotype has more than one count but fewer than ten. The V gene is TRBV28, the J gene TRBJ2-1, with D tentatively TRBD1 or TRBD2 (6 bases each). V gave up 8 bases and J gave up 2 bases, with 16 bases separating them. From germline, CDR1 is MDHEN and CDR2 SYDVKM. The CDR3 runs 15 residues. The CDR3 loop is CASGGLADAYNEQFF. The CDR3 coding sequence is TGTGCCAGCGGGGGGCTAGCTGATGCCTACAATGAGCAGTTCTTC.

V usage is TRBV14 and J usage is TRBJ2-7, with 9 bases aligning to TRBD1. The CDR3 loop spans 14 amino acids. CDR1 is SGHDN and CDR2 is FVKESK in the germline V gene. V was pared by 6 bases and J by 1 base, with 4 bases of the junction left unmatched. This CDR3 is CASRPGQGSYEQYF. Here the CDR3 DNA reads TGTGCCAGCAGGCCGGGACAGGGTTCCTACGAGCAGTACTTC.

A few counts support this clonotype. The chain couples TRBV7-8 to TRBJ2-7; 7 bases agree with TRBD1. Germline V lookup: CDR1 SGHVS, CDR2 FQNEAQ. CDR3 size: 14 residues. With V trimmed by 4 bases and J by 4 bases, 7 bases remained unmatched. CDR3 nucleotides: TGTGCCAGCAGCTCTCGGACAGGATTATACGAGCAGTACTTC. As protein: CASSSRTGLYEQYF.

This clonotype was detected a few times. The rearrangement joins TRBV18 to TRBJ1-1; D is uncertain. CDR1 and CDR2 (germline): KGHSH, LQKENI. CDR3 length equals 15 residues. V lost 3 bases and J lost 8, with 19 bases in between. This chain's CDR3 is CASSPPLRHLTEAFF. The DNA of the CDR3 is TGTGCCAGCTCACCTCCTCTGAGACACCTTACGGAAGCTTTCTTT.

This chain uses TRBV7-6 with TRBJ2-7; no clear D. The CDR3 spans 13 residues. Germline CDR1 is SGHVS and CDR2 is FNYEAQ. The ends were cut back, 3 bases at V and 2 bases at J, with 8 bases in the middle. The CDR3 spells CASSFETAYEQYF. The CDR3 DNA reads as TGTGCCAGCAGCTTCGAGACGGCCTACGAGCAGTACTTC.

At least ten counts were recorded for this clonotype. The chain couples TRBV11-2 to TRBJ2-5, with 9 bases that match TRBD1. Trimming at V came to 4 bases and at J to 9 bases, leaving 6 bases not matched to a gene. Germline V lookup: CDR1 SGHAT, CDR2 FQNNGV. This CDR3 has 13 residues. The CDR3 spells CASSSGQGWAQYF. CDR3 DNA sequence: TGTGCCAGCAGCTCTGGACAGGGGTGGGCCCAGTACTTC.

This clonotype was detected only a few times. V gene TRBV20-1 combines with J gene TRBJ2-5, with 7 nucleotides matching TRBD1. The junction had 3 bases not matched to a gene; V was cut back by 3 bases and J by 2 bases. CDR1 is DFQATT, CDR2 SNEGSKA, per germline (reference sequence). The CDR3 loop spans 13 amino acids. CDR3 sequence reads: CSARSRGQETQYF. The CDR3 DNA is TGCAGTGCTAGGTCCAGGGGGCAAGAGACCCAGTACTTC.

This rearrangement joins TRBV25-1 to TRBJ2-7, with 8 positions matching TRBD1. J gave up 3 bases and V 2 bases, and 9 bases lay outside the gene matches. This CDR3 is built from 16 residues. Germline CDR1 is MGHDK and CDR2 is SYGVNS. This CDR3 reads CASSERVVDRDYEQYF. As DNA, the CDR3 is TGTGCCAGCAGTGAACGAGTAGTGGACAGGGACTACGAGCAGTACTTC.

This sequence joins TRBV27 and TRBJ2-5; 9 bases map to TRBD2. V trimming: 2 bases; J trimming: 7 bases; junction bases outside the gene matches: 17. This CDR3 region has 18 residues. Germline CDR1 and CDR2: MNHEY and SMNVEV (reference sequence). DNA of the CDR3: TGTGCCAGCAGTTTAGTTTGGCTAGCGGGGTCCGAAATCTGGACCCAGTACTTC. This sequence encodes CASSLVWLAGSEIWTQYF.

V is TRBV27 and J is TRBJ2-5; D is possibly TRBD2 (6 bases). The CDR3 runs to 13 residues. The germline gives CDR1 MNHEY, CDR2 SMNVEV (reference sequence). Trimming removed 6 bases from V and 4 bases from J, with 12 bases in between. The CDR3 is CASRHLGGETQYF. CDR3 sequence (DNA): TGTGCCAGCAGGCACTTGGGGGGAGAGACCCAGTACTTC.

The V and J genes are TRBV11-2 and TRBJ2-1; TRBD2 aligns across 11 bases. CDR1 is SGHAT and CDR2 is FQNNGV in the germline V gene. This CDR3 region has 13 residues. Losses at the gene ends were 8 bases for V and 7 bases for J; bases not matched to a gene: 4. The CDR3: CASRLAGQNEQFF. CDR3 DNA: TGTGCCAGCCGACTAGCGGGGCAAAATGAGCAGTTCTTC.

The table lists this clonotype with a few counts. The chain uses TRBV28 and TRBJ1-1; the D gene is possibly TRBD1 (6 bases). The CDR3 spans 12 residues. Germline V lookup: CDR1 MDHEN, CDR2 SYDVKM. Trimming removed 8 bases from V and 1 base from J, with 8 bases in between. CDR3 sequence reads: CASLTGNTEAFF. As DNA, the CDR3 is TGTGCCAGCTTGACAGGGAACACTGAAGCTTTCTTT.

This clonotype was counted a few times. The V gene is TRBV6-5, the J gene TRBJ2-7; D uncertain. Looked up from germline, CDR1 is MNHEY and CDR2 is SVGAGI. The ends were cut back, 0 bases at V and 3 bases at J, with 9 bases in the middle. The CDR3 spans 14 residues. CDR3 sequence (DNA): TGTGCCAGCAGTTACTCAGCAGGAAACTACGAGCAGTACTTC. It codes for CASSYSAGNYEQYF.